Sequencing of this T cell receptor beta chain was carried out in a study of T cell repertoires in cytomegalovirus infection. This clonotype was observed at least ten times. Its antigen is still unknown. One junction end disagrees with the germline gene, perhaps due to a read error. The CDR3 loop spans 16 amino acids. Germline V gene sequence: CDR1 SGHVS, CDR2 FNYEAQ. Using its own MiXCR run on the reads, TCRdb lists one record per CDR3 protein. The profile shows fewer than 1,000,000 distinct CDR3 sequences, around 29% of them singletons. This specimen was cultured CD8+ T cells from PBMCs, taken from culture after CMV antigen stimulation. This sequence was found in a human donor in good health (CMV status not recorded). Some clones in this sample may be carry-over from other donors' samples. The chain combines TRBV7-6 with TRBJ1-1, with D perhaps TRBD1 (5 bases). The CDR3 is CASSLAAGKENTEAFF. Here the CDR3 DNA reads TGTGCCAGCAGCCTAGCGGCAGGGAAGGAGAACACTGAAGCTTTCTTT.